This is a list of T cell receptor beta chains from one sample in a study of CD8 T cells in Susac syndrome. One entry per CDR3 protein, called by TCRdb with MiXCR from the immunoSEQ multiplex PCR reads. The data hold more than 250,000 distinct CDR3 sequences, with about 90% observed a single time. The specimen was CD4+ T cells from PBMCs. Receptor source: a human donor with multiple sclerosis. Each CDR3 is given with its conserved first and last residue. A D gene is named only where the DNA matches it firmly. Clone size is shown for a subset of rows, as once, few, many or a class of expanded clone.

DNA	CDR3	size	J	D	V
TGTGCCAGCAGTTACATCGGACGGGACTATGGCTACACCTTC	CASSYIGRDYGYTF	NA	TRBJ1-2	NA	TRBV6-2/TRBV6-3
TGTGCCAGCAGCTTGCGGCTAGCGGCCCGCTCCTACAATGAGCAGTTCTTC	CASSLRLAARSYNEQFF	NA	TRBJ2-1	TRBD2	TRBV5-6
TGCGCCAGCAACGAACAGGGACCCAACTATGGCTACACCTTC	CASNEQGPNYGYTF	NA	TRBJ1-2	NA	TRBV5-1
TGTGCCAGCAGTGGCGGGACGTATAGCAATCAGCCCCAGCATTTT	CASSGGTYSNQPQHF	NA	TRBJ1-5	NA	TRBV12-3/TRBV12-4
TGCGCCAGCAGTCAGCTATCCCGGGACAGGGTCTTCCGGGAACCTGGAAACACCATATATTTT	CASSQLSRDRVFREPGNTIYF	NA	TRBJ1-3	TRBD1	TRBV23-1
TGTGCCAGCAGCCCCTTGGGGGGGCGCGTTACCGGGGAGCTGTTTTTT	CASSPLGGRVTGELFF	NA	TRBJ2-2	NA	TRBV11-2
TGCGCCAGCAGCCAAGACGAATTGCGGGGGAGATTCGCATACGAGCAGTACTTC	CASSQDELRGRFAYEQYF	NA	TRBJ2-7	TRBD2	TRBV4-3
TGTGCCACCAGCGTCCGCCTGGGACTAGCGGCTAATGAGCAGTTCTTC	CATSVRLGLAANEQFF	once	TRBJ2-1	TRBD2	TRBV15
TGTGCCAGCAGTGCGCCGGGACTAGCGGGAGCAAATGAGCAGTTCTTC	CASSAPGLAGANEQFF	NA	TRBJ2-1	TRBD2	TRBV12-3/TRBV12-4
TGTGCCAGCTCCCCGCTGGACTCTGGGGCCAACGTCCTGACTTTC	CASSPLDSGANVLTF	NA	TRBJ2-6	NA	TRBV18
TGCAGTGCTAGAGATGTCGGGCGCCTCCGCTACAATGAGCAGTTCTTC	CSARDVGRLRYNEQFF	NA	TRBJ2-1	NA	TRBV20-1
TGTGCCAGCAGCTCACTAGCGAAAGGGGCCTACAATGAGCAGTTCTTC	CASSSLAKGAYNEQFF	NA	TRBJ2-1	TRBD2	TRBV12-3/TRBV12-4
TGCGCCAGCAGCCTCACACAGGCAGGAAACGAGCAGTACTTC	CASSLTQAGNEQYF	NA	TRBJ2-7	NA	TRBV4-3
TGTGCCTGGAGAGACCCGGGCGCCTACGAGCAGTACTTC	CAWRDPGAYEQYF	NA	TRBJ2-7	NA	TRBV30
TGTGCCACCCACTGGAAGGCCACAGATACGCAGTATTTT	CATHWKATDTQYF	NA	TRBJ2-3	NA	TRBV7-9
TGCGGGGGGGAGTACAATCAGCCCCAGCATTTT	CGGEYNQPQHF	NA	TRBJ1-5	NA	TRBV20-1
TGTGCCAGCAGCCCCGCGAGGGGTCGATACGAGCAGTACTTC	CASSPARGRYEQYF	once	TRBJ2-7	NA	TRBV12-3/TRBV12-4
TGTGCCAGCTCACCGGACAGGAAGAACACTGAAGCTTTCTTT	CASSPDRKNTEAFF	few	TRBJ1-1	TRBD1	TRBV18